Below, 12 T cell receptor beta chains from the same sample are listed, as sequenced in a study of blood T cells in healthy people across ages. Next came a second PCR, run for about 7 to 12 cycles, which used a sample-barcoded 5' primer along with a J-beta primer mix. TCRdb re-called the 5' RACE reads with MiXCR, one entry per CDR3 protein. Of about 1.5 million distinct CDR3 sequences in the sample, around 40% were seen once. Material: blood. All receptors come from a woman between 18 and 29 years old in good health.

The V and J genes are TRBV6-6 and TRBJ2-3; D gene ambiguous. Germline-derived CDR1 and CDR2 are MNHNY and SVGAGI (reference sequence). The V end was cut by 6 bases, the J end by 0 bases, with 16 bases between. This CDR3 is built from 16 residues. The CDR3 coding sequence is TGTGCCAGCAGCCGCCCATTTATCCCTAGCACAGATACGCAGTATTTT. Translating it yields CASSRPFIPSTDTQYF.

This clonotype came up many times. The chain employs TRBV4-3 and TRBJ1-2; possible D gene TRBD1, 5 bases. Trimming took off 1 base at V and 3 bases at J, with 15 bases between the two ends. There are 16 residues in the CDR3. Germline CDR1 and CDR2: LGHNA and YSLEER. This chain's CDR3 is CASSQGRPGLHYGYTF. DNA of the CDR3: TGCGCCAGCAGCCAAGGACGACCGGGGCTGCACTATGGCTACACCTTC.

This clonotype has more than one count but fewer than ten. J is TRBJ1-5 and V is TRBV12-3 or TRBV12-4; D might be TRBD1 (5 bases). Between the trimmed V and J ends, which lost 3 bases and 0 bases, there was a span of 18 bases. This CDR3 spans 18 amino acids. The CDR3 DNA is TGTGCCAGCAGTTTGGAGGGACTTAGTTTCTATAGCAATCAGCCCCAGCATTTT. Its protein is CASSLEGLSFYSNQPQHF.

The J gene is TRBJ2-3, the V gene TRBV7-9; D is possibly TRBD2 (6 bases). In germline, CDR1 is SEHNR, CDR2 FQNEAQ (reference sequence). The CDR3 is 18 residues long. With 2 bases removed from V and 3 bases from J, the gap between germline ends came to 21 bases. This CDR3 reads CASSLILRTNGITDTQYF. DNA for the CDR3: TGTGCCAGCAGCTTAATACTACGGACTAACGGGATTACAGATACGCAGTATTTT.

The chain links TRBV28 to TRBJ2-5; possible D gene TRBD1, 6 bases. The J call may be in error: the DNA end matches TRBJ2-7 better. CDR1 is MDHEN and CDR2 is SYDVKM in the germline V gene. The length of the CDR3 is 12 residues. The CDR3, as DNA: TGTGCCAGCAGACCGAACAGGGACGAGCAGTACTTC. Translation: CASRPNRDEQYF.

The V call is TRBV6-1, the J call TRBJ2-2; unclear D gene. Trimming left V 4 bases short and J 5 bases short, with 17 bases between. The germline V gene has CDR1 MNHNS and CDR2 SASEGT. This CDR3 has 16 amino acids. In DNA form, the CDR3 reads TGTGCCAGCAGTGTCTTCGCCAACGAAGAGACCGGGGAGCTGTTTTTT. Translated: CASSVFANEETGELFF.

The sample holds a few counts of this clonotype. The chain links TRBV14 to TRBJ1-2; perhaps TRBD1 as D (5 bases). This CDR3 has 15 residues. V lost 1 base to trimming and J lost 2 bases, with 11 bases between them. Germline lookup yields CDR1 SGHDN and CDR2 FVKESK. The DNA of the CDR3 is TGTGCCAGCAGCCAAGTCCGGGGACTAAACTATGGCTACACCTTC. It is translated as CASSQVRGLNYGYTF.

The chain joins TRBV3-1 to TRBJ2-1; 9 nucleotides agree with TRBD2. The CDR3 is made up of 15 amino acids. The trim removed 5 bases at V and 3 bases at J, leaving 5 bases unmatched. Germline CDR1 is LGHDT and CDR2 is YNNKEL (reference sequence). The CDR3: CASSDEAGGYNEQFF. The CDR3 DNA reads TGTGCCAGCAGCGACGAAGCGGGGGGCTACAATGAGCAGTTCTTC.

CDR3 amino acids: CSVELRGLLGGELFF. CDR3 DNA: TGCAGCGTTGAGTTACGGGGACTATTGGGAGGGGAGCTGTTTTTT. The chain employs TRBV29-1 and TRBJ2-2; 7 bases fit TRBD2. The junction had 12 bases not matched to a gene; V was cut back by 3 bases and J by 8 bases. The germline V gene encodes CDR1 SQVTM and CDR2 ANQGSEA. The CDR3 loop spans 15 amino acids.

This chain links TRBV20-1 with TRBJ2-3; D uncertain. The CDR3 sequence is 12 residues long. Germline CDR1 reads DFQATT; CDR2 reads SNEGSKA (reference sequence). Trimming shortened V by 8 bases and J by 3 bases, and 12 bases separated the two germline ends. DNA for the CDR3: TGCAGTCCAAAGGTGGCGACAGATACGCAGTATTTT. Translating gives CSPKVATDTQYF.

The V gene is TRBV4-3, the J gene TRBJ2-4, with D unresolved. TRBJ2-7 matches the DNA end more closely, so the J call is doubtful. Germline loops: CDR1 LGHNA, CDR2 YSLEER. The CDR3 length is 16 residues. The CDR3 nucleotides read TGCGCCAGCAGCCAAGATTTGGGCACAGAGTCCTACGAGCAGTACTTC. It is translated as CASSQDLGTESYEQYF.

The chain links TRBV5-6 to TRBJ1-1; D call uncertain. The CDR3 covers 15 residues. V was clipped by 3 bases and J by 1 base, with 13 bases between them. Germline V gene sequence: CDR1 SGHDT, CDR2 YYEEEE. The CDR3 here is CASSSLKAGNTEAFF. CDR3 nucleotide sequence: TGTGCCAGCAGCTCACTCAAGGCAGGGAACACTGAAGCTTTCTTT.